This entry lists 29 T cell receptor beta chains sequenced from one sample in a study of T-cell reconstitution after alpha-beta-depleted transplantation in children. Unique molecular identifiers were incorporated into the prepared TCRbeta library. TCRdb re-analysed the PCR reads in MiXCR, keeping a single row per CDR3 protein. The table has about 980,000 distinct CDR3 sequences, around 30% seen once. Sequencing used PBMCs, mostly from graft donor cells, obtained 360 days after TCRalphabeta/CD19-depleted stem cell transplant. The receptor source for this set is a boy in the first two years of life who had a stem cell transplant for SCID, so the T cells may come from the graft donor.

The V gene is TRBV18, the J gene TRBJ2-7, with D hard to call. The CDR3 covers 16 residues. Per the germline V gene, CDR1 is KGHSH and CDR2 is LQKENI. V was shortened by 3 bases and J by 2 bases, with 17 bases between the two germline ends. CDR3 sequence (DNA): TGTGCCAGCTCACCCCCCTCTGGCGTAATGACCTACGAGCAGTACTTC. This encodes CASSPPSGVMTYEQYF.

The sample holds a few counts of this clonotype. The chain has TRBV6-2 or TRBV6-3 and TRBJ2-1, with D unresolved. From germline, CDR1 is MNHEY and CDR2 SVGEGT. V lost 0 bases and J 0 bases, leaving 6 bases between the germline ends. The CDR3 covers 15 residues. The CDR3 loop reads CASSYSPVSYNEQFF. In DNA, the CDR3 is TGTGCCAGCAGTTACTCCCCCGTCTCCTACAATGAGCAGTTCTTC.

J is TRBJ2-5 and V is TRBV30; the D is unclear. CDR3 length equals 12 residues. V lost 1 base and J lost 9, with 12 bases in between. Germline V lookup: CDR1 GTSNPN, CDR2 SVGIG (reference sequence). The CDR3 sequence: CAWSDPAKAQYF. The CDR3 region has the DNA TGTGCCTGGAGTGACCCAGCAAAGGCCCAGTACTTC.

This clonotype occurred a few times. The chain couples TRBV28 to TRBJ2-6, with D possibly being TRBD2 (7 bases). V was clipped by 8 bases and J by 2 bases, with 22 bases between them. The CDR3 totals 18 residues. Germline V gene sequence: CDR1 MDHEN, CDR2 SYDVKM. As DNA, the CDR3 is TGTGCCAGCCCTAATGGGGGGGGCCGTCAAACTGGGGCCAACGTCCTGACTTTC. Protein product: CASPNGGGRQTGANVLTF.

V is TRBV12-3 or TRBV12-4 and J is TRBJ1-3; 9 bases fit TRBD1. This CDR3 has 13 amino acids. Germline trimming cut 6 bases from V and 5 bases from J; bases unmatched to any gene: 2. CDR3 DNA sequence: TGTGCCAGCAGCGGACAGGGGAGAAACACCATATATTTT. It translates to CASSGQGRNTIYF.

As DNA, the CDR3 is TGTGCCAGCAGTGACAGGGTAAAAGGGTACGAGCAGTACTTC. Encoded protein: CASSDRVKGYEQYF. The chain recombines TRBV2 with TRBJ2-7; D may be TRBD1 (5 bases). The length of the CDR3 is 14 residues. The V end was cut by 3 bases, the J end by 4 bases, with 13 bases between. The germline V gene has CDR1 SNHLY and CDR2 FYNNEI.

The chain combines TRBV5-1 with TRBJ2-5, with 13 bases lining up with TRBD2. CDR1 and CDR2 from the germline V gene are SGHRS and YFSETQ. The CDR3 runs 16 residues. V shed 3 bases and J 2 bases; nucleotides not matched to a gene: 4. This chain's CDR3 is CASSYRLAGGQETQYF. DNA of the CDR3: TGCGCCAGCAGCTACCGACTAGCGGGGGGACAAGAGACCCAGTACTTC.

CDR3: CASSVSDRSDNEQFF. In nucleotides, the CDR3 is TGTGCCAGCAGCGTTTCCGACAGGTCGGACAATGAGCAGTTCTTC. The gene calls are TRBV9 and TRBJ2-1, with TRBD1 as a possible D gene (6 bases). Germline CDR1 is SGDLS and CDR2 is YYNGEE. The length of the CDR3 is 15 residues. Trimming pared 2 bases from V and 5 bases from J, leaving 14 bases between.

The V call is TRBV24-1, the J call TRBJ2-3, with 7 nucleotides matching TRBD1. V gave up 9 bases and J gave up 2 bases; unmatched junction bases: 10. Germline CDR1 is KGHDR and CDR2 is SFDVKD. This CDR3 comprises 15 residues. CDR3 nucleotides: TGTGCCACCGCCCCTGGGGACAGAACCACAGATACGCAGTATTTT. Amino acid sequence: CATAPGDRTTDTQYF.

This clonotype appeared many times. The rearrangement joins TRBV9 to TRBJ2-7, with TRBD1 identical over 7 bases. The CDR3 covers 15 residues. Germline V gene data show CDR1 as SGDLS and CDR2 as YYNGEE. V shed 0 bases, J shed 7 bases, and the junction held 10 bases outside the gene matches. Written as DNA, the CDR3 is TGTGCCAGCAGCGTAGGGTCGACAGGGCAAATGGAGCAGTACTTC. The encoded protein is CASSVGSTGQMEQYF.

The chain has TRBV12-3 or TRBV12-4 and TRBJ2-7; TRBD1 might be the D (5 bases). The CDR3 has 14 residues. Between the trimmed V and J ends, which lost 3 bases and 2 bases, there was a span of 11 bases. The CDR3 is CASSLGQNPYEQYF. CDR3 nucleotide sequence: TGTGCCAGCAGTTTGGGGCAGAATCCCTACGAGCAGTACTTC.

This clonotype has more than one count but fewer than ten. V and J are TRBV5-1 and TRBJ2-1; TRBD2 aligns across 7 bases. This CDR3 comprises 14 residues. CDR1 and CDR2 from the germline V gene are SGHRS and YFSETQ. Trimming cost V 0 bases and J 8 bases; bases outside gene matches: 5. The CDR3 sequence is CASSLERGGDEQFF. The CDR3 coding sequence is TGCGCCAGCAGCTTGGAGCGGGGAGGGGATGAGCAGTTCTTC.

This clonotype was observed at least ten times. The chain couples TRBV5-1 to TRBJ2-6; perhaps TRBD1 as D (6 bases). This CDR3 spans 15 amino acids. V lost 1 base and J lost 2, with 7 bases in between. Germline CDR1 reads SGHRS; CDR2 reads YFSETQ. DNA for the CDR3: TGCGCCAGCAGCTTGTGGACAGCTGGGGCCAACGTCCTGACTTTC. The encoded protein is CASSLWTAGANVLTF.

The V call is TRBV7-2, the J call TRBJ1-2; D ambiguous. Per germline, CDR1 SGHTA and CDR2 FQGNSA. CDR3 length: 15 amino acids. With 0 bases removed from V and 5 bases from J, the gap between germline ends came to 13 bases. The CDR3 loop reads CASSLAPGFRYGYTF. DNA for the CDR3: TGTGCCAGCAGCTTAGCTCCAGGTTTTCGATATGGCTACACCTTC. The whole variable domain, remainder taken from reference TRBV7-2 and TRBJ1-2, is GAGVSQSPSNKVTEKGKDVELRCDPISGHTALYWYRQSLGQGLEFLIYFQGNSAPDKSGLPSDRFSAERTGGSVSTLTIQRTQQEDSAVYLCASSLAPGFRYGYTFGSGTRLTVV.

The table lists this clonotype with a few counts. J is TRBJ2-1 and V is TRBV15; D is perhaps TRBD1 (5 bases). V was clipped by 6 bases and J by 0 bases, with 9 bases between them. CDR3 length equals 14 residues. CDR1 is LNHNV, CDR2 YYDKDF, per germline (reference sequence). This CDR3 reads CATRDTSSYNEQFF. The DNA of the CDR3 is TGTGCCACCAGGGACACCAGCTCCTACAATGAGCAGTTCTTC.

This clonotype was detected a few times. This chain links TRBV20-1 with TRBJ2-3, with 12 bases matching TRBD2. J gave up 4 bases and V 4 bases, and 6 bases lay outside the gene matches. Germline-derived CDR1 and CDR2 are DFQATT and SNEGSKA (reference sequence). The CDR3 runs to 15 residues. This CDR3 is CSATSGGAVADTQYF. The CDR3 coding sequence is TGCAGTGCTACTAGCGGGGGGGCGGTTGCAGATACGCAGTATTTT.

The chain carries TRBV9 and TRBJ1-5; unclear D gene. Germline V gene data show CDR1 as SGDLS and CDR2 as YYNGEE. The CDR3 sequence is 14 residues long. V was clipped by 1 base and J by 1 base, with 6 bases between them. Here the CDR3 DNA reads TGTGCCAGCAGCGTAAGTAACAGCAATCAGCCCCAGCATTTT. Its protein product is CASSVSNSNQPQHF.

Here the CDR3 DNA reads TGTGCCAGCAGTTTTCCCCTTATCGGAGAAGAGACCCAGTACTTC. It specifies CASSFPLIGEETQYF. This sequence joins TRBV28 and TRBJ2-5; D is undetermined. Germline V gene sequence: CDR1 MDHEN, CDR2 SYDVKM. The CDR3 is made up of 15 amino acids. V was cut by 3 bases and J by 3 bases, with 14 bases left in between.

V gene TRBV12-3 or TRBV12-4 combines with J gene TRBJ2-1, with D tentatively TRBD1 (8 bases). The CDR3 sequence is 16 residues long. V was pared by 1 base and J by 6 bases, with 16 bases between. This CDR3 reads CASSLGTGRGVNEQFF. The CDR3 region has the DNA TGTGCCAGCAGTTTAGGGACAGGGAGGGGGGTCAATGAGCAGTTCTTC.

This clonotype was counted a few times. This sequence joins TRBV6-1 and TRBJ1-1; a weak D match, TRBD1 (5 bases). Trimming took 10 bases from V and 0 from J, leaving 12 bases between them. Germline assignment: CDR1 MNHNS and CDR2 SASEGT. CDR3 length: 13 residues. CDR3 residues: CATSTDLNTEAFF. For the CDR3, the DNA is TGTGCCACTTCGACAGACTTGAACACTGAAGCTTTCTTT.

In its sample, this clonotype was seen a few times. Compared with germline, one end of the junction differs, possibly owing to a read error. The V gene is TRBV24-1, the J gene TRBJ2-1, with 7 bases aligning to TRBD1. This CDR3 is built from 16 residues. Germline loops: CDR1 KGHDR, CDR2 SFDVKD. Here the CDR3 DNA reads TGTGCCACCAGTAGGGGGCCCGGGGCAGGGCACAAGGAGCAGTTCTTC. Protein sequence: CATSRGPGAGHKEQFF.

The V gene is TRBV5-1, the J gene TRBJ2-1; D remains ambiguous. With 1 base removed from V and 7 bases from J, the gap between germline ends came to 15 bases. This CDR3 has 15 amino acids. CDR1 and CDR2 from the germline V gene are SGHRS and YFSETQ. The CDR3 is CASSLYPDLVNEQFF. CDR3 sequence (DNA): TGCGCCAGCAGCTTGTATCCGGACCTAGTGAATGAGCAGTTCTTC. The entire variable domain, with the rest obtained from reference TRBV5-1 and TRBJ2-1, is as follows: KAGVTQTPRYLIKTRGQQVTLSCSPISGHRSVSWYQQTPGQGLQFLFEYFSETQRNKGNFPGRFSGRQFSNSRSEMNVSTLELGDSALYLCASSLYPDLVNEQFFGPGTRLTVL.

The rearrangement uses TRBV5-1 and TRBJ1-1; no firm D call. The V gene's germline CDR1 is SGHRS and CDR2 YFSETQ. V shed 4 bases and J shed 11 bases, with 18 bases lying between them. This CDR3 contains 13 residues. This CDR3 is CASSPSGPFKAFF. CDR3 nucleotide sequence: TGCGCCAGCAGCCCGTCTGGGCCGTTTAAGGCTTTCTTT.

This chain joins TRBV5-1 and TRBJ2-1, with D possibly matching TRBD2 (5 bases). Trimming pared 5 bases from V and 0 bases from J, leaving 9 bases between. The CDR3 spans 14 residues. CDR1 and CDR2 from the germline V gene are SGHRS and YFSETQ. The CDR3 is CASRLGSSYNEQFF. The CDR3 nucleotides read TGCGCCAGCAGGCTTGGGAGCTCCTACAATGAGCAGTTCTTC.

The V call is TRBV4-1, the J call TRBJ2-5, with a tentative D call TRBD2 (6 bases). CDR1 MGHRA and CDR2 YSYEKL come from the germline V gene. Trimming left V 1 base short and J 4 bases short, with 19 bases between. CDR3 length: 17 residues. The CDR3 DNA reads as TGCGCCAGCAGCCAAGGTCCCACGACTAGACGGGGAGAGACCCAGTACTTC. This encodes CASSQGPTTRRGETQYF.

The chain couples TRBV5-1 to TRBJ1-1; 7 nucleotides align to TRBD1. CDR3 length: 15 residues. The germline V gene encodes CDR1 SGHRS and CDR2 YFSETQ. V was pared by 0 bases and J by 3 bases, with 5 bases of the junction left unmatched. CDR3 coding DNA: TGCGCCAGCAGCTTGGTTACAGGGGAGGACACTGAAGCTTTCTTT. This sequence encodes CASSLVTGEDTEAFF.

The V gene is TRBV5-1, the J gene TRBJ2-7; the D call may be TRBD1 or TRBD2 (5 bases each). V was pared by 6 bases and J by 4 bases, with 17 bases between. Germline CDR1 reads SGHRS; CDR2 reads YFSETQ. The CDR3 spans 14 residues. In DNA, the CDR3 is TGCGCCAGCACCTCCGGGGCAGGGACGTACGAGCAGTACTTC. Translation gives CASTSGAGTYEQYF. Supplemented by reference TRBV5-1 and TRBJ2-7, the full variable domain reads KAGVTQTPRYLIKTRGQQVTLSCSPISGHRSVSWYQQTPGQGLQFLFEYFSETQRNKGNFPGRFSGRQFSNSRSEMNVSTLELGDSALYLCASTSGAGTYEQYFGPGTRLTVT.

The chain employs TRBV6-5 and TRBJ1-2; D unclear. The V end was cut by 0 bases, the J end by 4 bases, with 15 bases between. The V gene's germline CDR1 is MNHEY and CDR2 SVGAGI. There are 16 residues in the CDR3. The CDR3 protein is CASSYSMVAAGYGYTF. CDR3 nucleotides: TGTGCCAGCAGTTACTCGATGGTCGCCGCGGGCTATGGCTACACCTTC.

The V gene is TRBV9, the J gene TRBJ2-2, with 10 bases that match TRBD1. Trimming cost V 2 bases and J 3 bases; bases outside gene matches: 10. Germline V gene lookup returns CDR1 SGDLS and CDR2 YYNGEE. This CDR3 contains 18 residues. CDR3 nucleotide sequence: TGTGCCAGCAGCGTCTGGCCGACCGGGACAGGGGACACCGGGGAGCTGTTTTTT. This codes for CASSVWPTGTGDTGELFF.